Presented here are 26 T cell receptor beta chains from one specimen sequenced in a study of T cell clones after liver transplantation. Sequencing was performed with immunoSEQ multiplex PCR; in TCRdb, only in-frame clones are kept and a portion is missing. The sample contains more than 70,000 clones, approximately 87% of which appear only once. The source was CD4+ T cells from blood, collected at the 22-month timepoint. These receptors came from a human patient who received a liver transplant. T cells may partly derive from the graft donor.

V gene TRBV5-6 combines with J gene TRBJ1-5, with D perhaps TRBD1 (6 bases). Germline CDR1 is SGHDT and CDR2 is YYEEEE. The V and J ends lost 4 bases and 7 bases respectively, with 12 bases between them. CDR3 length equals 13 residues. CDR3 nucleotide sequence: TGTGCCAGCAGCCCGGGGGCAGACCAGCCCCAGCATTTT. Protein: CASSPGADQPQHF.

The V gene is TRBV13, the J gene TRBJ2-2; 7 bases align to TRBD2. Germline V gives CDR1 PRHDT, CDR2 FYEKMQ (reference sequence). The CDR3 runs to 17 residues. V was pared by 2 bases and J by 2 bases, with 8 bases of the junction left unmatched. As DNA, the CDR3 is TGTGCCAGCAGCTTAACGGGTTGGGGACTAAACACCGGGGAGCTGTTTTTT. Translating gives CASSLTGWGLNTGELFF.

This clone appeared once. This chain connects TRBV7-2 to TRBJ2-7; D is unresolved. The V and J ends lost 1 base and 0 bases respectively, with 7 bases between them. CDR1 is SGHTA, CDR2 FQGNSA, per germline. The CDR3 sequence is 14 residues long. The CDR3 region is CASSLVWSSYEQYF. The CDR3 DNA reads TGTGCCAGCAGCTTAGTATGGAGCTCCTACGAGCAGTACTTC.

This sequence joins TRBV4-2 and TRBJ1-6; D is unclear. The germline gives CDR1 LGHNA, CDR2 YNFKEQ. V was shortened by 1 base and J by 8 bases, with 12 bases between the two germline ends. The CDR3 runs to 15 residues. CDR3 sequence reads: CASSQVVGTHSPLHF. The CDR3 DNA is TGTGCCAGCAGCCAAGTAGTGGGAACCCATTCACCCCTCCACTTT.

This clone is judged medium-sized. The rearrangement links TRBV6-6 to TRBJ2-7; either TRBD1 or TRBD2 may fit D (5 bases each). In germline, CDR1 is MNHNY, CDR2 SVGAGI (reference sequence). The CDR3 has 13 residues. V was trimmed by 1 base and J by 5 bases, leaving 9 bases between them. The CDR3 spells CASSYFGGNEQYF. CDR3 nucleotides: TGTGCCAGCAGTTACTTTGGGGGAAACGAGCAGTACTTC.

The chain carries TRBV7-6 and TRBJ1-5; D might be TRBD1 (6 bases). This CDR3 contains 15 residues. Germline CDR1 is SGHVS and CDR2 is FNYEAQ. Trimming cost V 5 bases and J 1 base, with 12 bases left between them. The CDR3 coding sequence is TGTGCCAGCAGCCCCTACGGGGGCAGCAATCAGCCCCAGCATTTT. This codes for CASSPYGGSNQPQHF.

This sequence joins TRBV11-3 and TRBJ2-2; a possible D gene is TRBD1 (6 bases). CDR3 length: 16 residues. Germline V gene lookup returns CDR1 SGHNT and CDR2 YENEEA. V was trimmed by 5 bases and J by 5 bases, leaving 18 bases between them. The CDR3 DNA sequence: TGTGCCAGCAGCATGAGGGACACTGTAAGGACCGGGGAGCTGTTTTTT. Translated: CASSMRDTVRTGELFF.

The CDR3 spells CASRGGGTDTQYF. In DNA form, the CDR3 reads TGTGCCAGCAGAGGGGGTGGCACAGATACGCAGTATTTT. The chain employs TRBV7-2 and TRBJ2-3; the D gene is possibly TRBD1 (6 bases). Trimming stripped 6 bases from V and 1 base from J, with 8 bases between. This CDR3 region has 13 residues. Germline CDR1 SGHTA, CDR2 FQGNSA. Using reference TRBV7-2 and TRBJ2-3 for the parts outside the CDR3, the full variable domain is GAGVSQSPSNKVTEKGKDVELRCDPISGHTALYWYRQSLGQGLEFLIYFQGNSAPDKSGLPSDRFSAERTGGSVSTLTIQRTQQEDSAVYLCASRGGGTDTQYFGPGTRLTVL.

The chain links TRBV6-5 to TRBJ2-3; D is unclear. Germline CDR1 is MNHEY and CDR2 is SVGAGI. V was clipped by 2 bases and J by 7 bases, with 10 bases between them. CDR3 size: 13 residues. CDR3 in amino acids: CASSYDVRYTQYF. DNA for the CDR3: TGTGCCAGCAGTTACGATGTAAGGTATACGCAGTATTTT.

This chain links TRBV18 with TRBJ2-7; D is perhaps TRBD2 (6 bases). The CDR3 spans 15 residues. Per the germline V gene, CDR1 is KGHSH and CDR2 is LQKENI. Between the trimmed V and J ends, which lost 6 bases and 1 base, there was a span of 16 bases. The CDR3 spells CASSQEAGRSYEQYF. The CDR3 nucleotides are TGTGCCAGCTCGCAGGAGGCAGGGAGGTCCTACGAGCAGTACTTC.

This sequence joins TRBV7-9 and TRBJ2-5, with TRBD2 matching 13 bases. Germline CDR1 and CDR2: SEHNR and FQNEAQ (reference sequence). The CDR3 is 16 residues long. With V trimmed by 5 bases and J by 1 base, 4 bases remained unmatched. In nucleotides, the CDR3 is TGTGCCAGCAGCCAAGGACTAGCGGGAGCCCAAGAGACCCAGTACTTC. This encodes CASSQGLAGAQETQYF.

This chain links TRBV9 with TRBJ2-5; D not resolved. Trimming removed 0 bases at V and 5 bases at J, with 2 bases between. There are 11 residues in the CDR3. CDR1 is SGDLS, CDR2 YYNGEE, per germline. CDR3 coding DNA: TGTGCCAGCAGCGTAGTGGAGACCCAGTACTTC. It translates to CASSVVETQYF.

The chain uses TRBV4-2 and TRBJ1-1; the D gene is possibly TRBD1 (6 bases). V lost 1 base and J 5 bases, leaving 11 bases between the germline ends. The CDR3 runs 14 residues. From germline, CDR1 is LGHNA and CDR2 YNFKEQ. CDR3 amino acids: CASSQAGAGTEAFF. DNA for the CDR3: TGTGCCAGCAGCCAAGCAGGGGCTGGTACTGAAGCTTTCTTT.

The gene calls are TRBV5-1 and TRBJ2-5; D is unclear. Germline CDR1 SGHRS, CDR2 YFSETQ. V lost 4 bases to trimming and J lost 2 bases, with 6 bases between them. CDR3 length: 12 residues. The CDR3 region is CASSIWQETQYF. CDR3 sequence (DNA): TGCGCCAGCAGCATCTGGCAAGAGACCCAGTACTTC.

The chain employs TRBV28 and TRBJ2-1; D not certain. Germline V CDR1 and CDR2: MDHEN, SYDVKM. CDR3 length: 11 amino acids. V dropped 7 bases and J dropped 7 bases, with 8 bases sitting between them. The CDR3 sequence is CASTGVNEQFF. CDR3 bases: TGTGCCAGCACCGGAGTGAATGAGCAGTTCTTC.

This clone was seen a single time. The rearrangement uses TRBV28 and TRBJ2-7, with 9 bases identical to TRBD2. This CDR3 comprises 17 residues. Germline V lookup: CDR1 MDHEN, CDR2 SYDVKM. The trim removed 4 bases at V and 2 bases at J, leaving 12 bases unmatched. The CDR3 sequence is CASSYPVGAGGAYEQYF. In nucleotides, the CDR3 is TGTGCCAGCAGTTACCCGGTTGGAGCGGGAGGAGCCTACGAGCAGTACTTC.

The chain links TRBV4-2 to TRBJ1-2; D remains ambiguous. Germline V gene data show CDR1 as LGHNA and CDR2 as YNFKEQ. V was cut by 1 base and J by 7 bases, with 7 bases left in between. The CDR3 is 12 amino acids. The CDR3 region has the DNA TGTGCCAGCAGCCAAGGGGTGACTGGCTACACCTTC. Its protein is CASSQGVTGYTF.

Many counts were recorded for this clone. CDR3 nucleotide sequence: TGTGCCAGCAGCTTAATCGCGAACACCGGGGAGCTGTTTTTT. It encodes CASSLIANTGELFF. This chain uses TRBV7-2 with TRBJ2-2, with D unclear. The CDR3 is made up of 14 amino acids. From germline, CDR1 is SGHTA and CDR2 FQGNSA. Trimming removed 2 bases at V and 0 bases at J, with 4 bases between.

The V call is TRBV18, the J call TRBJ1-1, with TRBD1 matching over 9 bases. Germline CDR1 is KGHSH and CDR2 is LQKENI. The junction had 6 bases not matched to a gene; V was cut back by 7 bases and J by 6 bases. The CDR3 totals 13 residues. CDR3 loop: CASYRDRASEAFF. Here the CDR3 DNA reads TGTGCCAGCTACCGGGACAGGGCTTCTGAAGCTTTCTTT.

The V gene is TRBV4-2, the J gene TRBJ2-5, with D perhaps matching TRBD2 (6 bases). The CDR3 spans 14 residues. The V gene lost 6 bases and the J gene lost 5 bases, with 16 bases spanning the gap. CDR1 is LGHNA and CDR2 is YNFKEQ in the germline V gene. CDR3: CASRLRDFEETQYF. In nucleotides, the CDR3 is TGTGCCAGCAGGCTCAGGGACTTTGAGGAGACCCAGTACTTC.

The chain recombines TRBV11-2 with TRBJ2-5; 9 bases agree with TRBD2. Germline V gene lookup returns CDR1 SGHAT and CDR2 FQNNGV. The V and J ends lost 2 bases and 4 bases, in that order; junction bases with no gene match: 2. This CDR3 is built from 14 residues. CDR3 coding DNA: TGTGCCAGCAGCTTACGCGGGGGGGGAGAGACCCAGTACTTC. Translation: CASSLRGGGETQYF.

This sequence joins TRBV5-1 and TRBJ1-1; 7 bases map to TRBD1. Trimming at V came to 1 base and at J to 1 base, leaving 10 bases not matched to a gene. This CDR3 region has 17 residues. The germline CDR1 and CDR2 sequences are SGHRS and YFSETQ. The CDR3 region is CASSLNPAGTENTEAFF. In DNA form, the CDR3 reads TGCGCCAGCAGCTTGAACCCAGCCGGGACAGAGAACACTGAAGCTTTCTTT.

The genes are TRBV7-2 and TRBJ2-1, with D possibly being TRBD2 (6 bases). V lost 6 bases and J 6 bases, leaving 12 bases between the germline ends. This CDR3 is 13 amino acids long. CDR1 and CDR2 from the germline V gene are SGHTA and FQGNSA. The chain's CDR3 is CASRRGGTNEQFF. The CDR3 DNA is TGTGCCAGCAGGCGTGGGGGGACCAATGAGCAGTTCTTC.

This chain uses TRBV18 with TRBJ2-3, with 7 positions matching TRBD2. CDR3 length equals 16 residues. The V and J ends lost 0 bases and 3 bases, in that order; junction bases with no gene match: 6. CDR1 KGHSH and CDR2 LQKENI come from the germline V gene. CDR3 in DNA: TGTGCCAGCTCACCACCGTGGGAGGGGTCAACAGATACGCAGTATTTT. Translating it yields CASSPPWEGSTDTQYF.

The rearrangement links TRBV5-1 to TRBJ2-4; TRBD1 matches 10 bases. The CDR3 sequence is 14 residues long. V lost 7 bases to trimming and J lost 6 bases; unmatched junction nucleotides: 7. CDR1 and CDR2 (germline): SGHRS, YFSETQ. CDR3 loop: CASAMTGGRNIQYF. The CDR3 region has the DNA TGCGCCAGCGCCATGACAGGGGGCAGAAACATTCAGTACTTC.

The chain carries TRBV14 and TRBJ2-7; D perhaps matches TRBD1 (6 bases). V was shortened by 4 bases and J by 10 bases, with 20 bases between the two germline ends. This CDR3 is built from 14 residues. Germline values: CDR1 SGHDN, CDR2 FVKESK. In DNA form, the CDR3 reads TGTGCCAGCAGCCGCCGAGGGGGAGCTTCTTCACAGTACTTC. Translating it yields CASSRRGGASSQYF.